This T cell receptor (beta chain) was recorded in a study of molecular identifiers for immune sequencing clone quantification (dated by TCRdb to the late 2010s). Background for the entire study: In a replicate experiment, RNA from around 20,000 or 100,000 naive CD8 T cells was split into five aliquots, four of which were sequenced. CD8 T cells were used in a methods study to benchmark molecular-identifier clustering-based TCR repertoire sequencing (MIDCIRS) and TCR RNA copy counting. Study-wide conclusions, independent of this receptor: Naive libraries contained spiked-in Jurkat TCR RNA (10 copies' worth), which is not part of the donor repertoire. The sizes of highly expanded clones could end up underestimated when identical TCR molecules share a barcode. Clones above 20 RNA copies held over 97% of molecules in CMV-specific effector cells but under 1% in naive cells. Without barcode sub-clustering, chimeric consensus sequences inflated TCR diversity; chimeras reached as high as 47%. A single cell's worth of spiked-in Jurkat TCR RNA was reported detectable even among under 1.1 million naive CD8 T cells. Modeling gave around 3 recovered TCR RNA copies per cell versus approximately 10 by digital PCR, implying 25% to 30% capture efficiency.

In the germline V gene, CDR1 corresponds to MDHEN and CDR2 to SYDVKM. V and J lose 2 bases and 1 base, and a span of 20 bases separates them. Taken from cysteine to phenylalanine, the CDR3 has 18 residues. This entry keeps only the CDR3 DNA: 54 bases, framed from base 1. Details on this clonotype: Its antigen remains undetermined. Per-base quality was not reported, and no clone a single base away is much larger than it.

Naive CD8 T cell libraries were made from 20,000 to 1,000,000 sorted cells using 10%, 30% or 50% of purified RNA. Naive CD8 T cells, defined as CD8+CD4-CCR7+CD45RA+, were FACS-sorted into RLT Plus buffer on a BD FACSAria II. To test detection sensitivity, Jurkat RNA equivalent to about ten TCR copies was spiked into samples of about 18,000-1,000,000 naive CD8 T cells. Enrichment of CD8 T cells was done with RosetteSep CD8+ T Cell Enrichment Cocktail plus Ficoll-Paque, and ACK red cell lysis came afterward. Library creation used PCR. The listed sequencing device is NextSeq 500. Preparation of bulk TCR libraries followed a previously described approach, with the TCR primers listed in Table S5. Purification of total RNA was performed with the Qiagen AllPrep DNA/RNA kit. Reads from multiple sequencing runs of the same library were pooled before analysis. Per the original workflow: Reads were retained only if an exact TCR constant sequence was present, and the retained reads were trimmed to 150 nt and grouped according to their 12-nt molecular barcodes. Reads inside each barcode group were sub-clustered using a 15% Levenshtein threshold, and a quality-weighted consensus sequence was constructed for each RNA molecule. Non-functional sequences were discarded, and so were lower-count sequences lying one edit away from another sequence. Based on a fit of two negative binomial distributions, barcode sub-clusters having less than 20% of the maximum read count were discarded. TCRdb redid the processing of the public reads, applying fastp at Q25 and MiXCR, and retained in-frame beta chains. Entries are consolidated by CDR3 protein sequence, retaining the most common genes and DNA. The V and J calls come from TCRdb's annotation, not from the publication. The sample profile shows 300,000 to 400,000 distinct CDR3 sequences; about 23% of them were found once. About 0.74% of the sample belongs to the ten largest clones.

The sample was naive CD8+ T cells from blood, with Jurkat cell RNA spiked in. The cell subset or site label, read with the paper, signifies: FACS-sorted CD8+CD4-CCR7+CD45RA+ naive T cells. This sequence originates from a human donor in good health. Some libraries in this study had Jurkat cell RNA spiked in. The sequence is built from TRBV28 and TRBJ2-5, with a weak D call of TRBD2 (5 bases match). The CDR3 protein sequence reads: CASSLVVGPREGQETQYF. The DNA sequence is TGTGCCAGCAGTTTAGTTGTCGGACCACGGGAAGGCCAAGAGACCCAGTACTTC.